The 17 T cell receptor beta chains below come from one sample, sequenced in a study of T cells in Graves' hyperthyroidism and ophthalmopathy. There were TCR beta CDR3 regions amplified from RNA transcripts. A set of HTBI primers served as the primers for a first-round RT-PCR of the TCR CDR3. TCRdb passed the multiplex PCR reads through MiXCR, listing each CDR3 protein once. The sample includes around 250,000 distinct CDR3 sequences, over 20% of them seen just once. The sequenced sample consisted of blood. The receptor set was obtained from a woman between 40 and 55 years old with Graves' ophthalmopathy.

This clonotype was observed at least ten times. This sequence joins TRBV5-1 and TRBJ2-2; the D is unclear. Trimming left V 4 bases short and J 7 bases short, with 11 bases between. Germline lookup yields CDR1 SGHRS and CDR2 YFSETQ. CDR3 length equals 13 residues. CDR3: CASSPMGGGELFF. The CDR3, as DNA: TGCGCCAGCAGCCCAATGGGCGGCGGGGAGCTGTTTTTT.

This clonotype was observed many times. The chain links TRBV6-5 to TRBJ1-6; a weak D match, TRBD1 (5 bases). Germline lookup yields CDR1 MNHEY and CDR2 SVGAGI. The V gene lost 0 bases and the J gene lost 6 bases, with 6 bases spanning the gap. This CDR3 contains 14 residues. DNA of the CDR3: TGTGCCAGCAGTTACTCAGGGACTAATTCACCCCTCCACTTT. It is translated as CASSYSGTNSPLHF.

With regard to this clonotype: One base away lies a much larger clone, so this may be a sequencing read error. The chain has TRBV3-1 and TRBJ2-7, with TRBD2 identical over 7 bases. The CDR3 sequence is 19 residues long. The V gene's germline CDR1 is LGHDT and CDR2 YNNKEL (reference sequence). In DNA form, the CDR3 reads TGTGCCAGCAGCCAAGTTCCCCCCCTCGTCGCTGGGAGGGCCCACGAGCAGCACTTC. Protein product: CASSQVPPLVAGRAHEQHF.

This clonotype was found many times. The rearrangement joins TRBV2 to TRBJ2-7, with TRBD1 as a possible D gene (5 bases). The germline gives CDR1 SNHLY, CDR2 FYNNEI. V was cut by 5 bases and J by 0 bases, with 11 bases left in between. The CDR3 consists of 14 residues. In DNA, the CDR3 is TGTGCCAGCAGTTCGACAGCCCGCTCCTACGAGCAGTACTTC. Protein: CASSSTARSYEQYF.

In its sample, this clonotype was seen many times. The genes are TRBV10-3 and TRBJ1-5, with no clear D. CDR3 size: 13 residues. The V gene's germline CDR1 is ENHRY and CDR2 SYGVKD. Trimming stripped 3 bases from V and 3 bases from J, with 6 bases between. The CDR3 protein is CAISDPYNQPQHF. DNA of the CDR3: TGTGCCATCAGTGACCCGTACAATCAGCCCCAGCATTTT.

This clonotype was counted many times. This rearrangement joins TRBV28 to TRBJ2-7, with a weak D call TRBD1 (6 bases). The germline V and J ends were trimmed by 3 bases and 5 bases, with 14 bases remaining between them. The germline gives CDR1 MDHEN, CDR2 SYDVKM. The CDR3 spans 14 residues. The CDR3 DNA is TGTGCCAGCAGTTTGCCAGGGTCAGGGGACGAGCAGTACTTC. It is translated as CASSLPGSGDEQYF.

The chain couples TRBV18 to TRBJ1-1; the D is unclear. The CDR3 contains 13 residues. The germline V and J ends were trimmed by 6 bases and 1 base, with 9 bases remaining between them. CDR1 is KGHSH, CDR2 LQKENI, per germline. CDR3 sequence: CASSVTQNTEAFF. In nucleotides, the CDR3 is TGTGCCAGCTCTGTAACGCAGAACACTGAAGCTTTCTTT.

At least ten counts were recorded for this clonotype. The chain employs TRBV20-1 and TRBJ2-7; TRBD1 matches at 8 bases. V shed 3 bases, J shed 6 bases, and the junction held 7 bases outside the gene matches. The CDR3 spans 13 residues. Germline loops: CDR1 DFQATT, CDR2 SNEGSKA (reference sequence). The CDR3 bases are TGCAGTGCTAGTGCAGGGGGCCGGGGCGAGCAGTACTTC. Its translation: CSASAGGRGEQYF.

V is TRBV6-1 and J is TRBJ1-2; D may be TRBD1 (6 bases). The CDR3 runs 16 residues. V was pared by 4 bases and J by 2 bases, with 17 bases between. Germline CDR1 is MNHNS and CDR2 is SASEGT. This chain's CDR3 is CASSGHQSGANYGYTF. As DNA, the CDR3 is TGTGCCAGCAGTGGCCACCAGTCGGGGGCCAACTATGGCTACACCTTC.

This clonotype appeared many times. This sequence joins TRBV15 and TRBJ2-5; 7 bases line up with TRBD2. The CDR3 runs 16 residues. V lost 3 bases and J lost 2; bases outside the gene matches: 9. Looked up from germline, CDR1 is LNHNV and CDR2 is YYDKDF (reference sequence). This chain's CDR3 is CATSSPPGGGQETQYF. CDR3 DNA: TGTGCCACCAGCAGCCCCCCTGGGGGGGGACAAGAGACCCAGTACTTC.

In regard to this clonotype: Given a much more abundant clone one base away, this may be a read error. This is likely a read error, given that the CDR3 carries no conserved phenylalanine or tryptophan at its end. V usage is TRBV11-2 and J usage is TRBJ2-7; the match to TRBD2 covers 10 bases. The CDR3 runs 15 residues. With 4 bases clipped from V and 0 bases from J, the junction kept 3 bases outside the gene matches. CDR1 and CDR2 (germline): SGHAT, FQNNGV. CDR3 coding DNA: TGTGCCAGCAGCTGGGCTAGCGGGAGCTCCTACGAGCAGTACATC. Its translation is CASSWASGSSYEQYI.

The table lists this clonotype with many counts. The V call is TRBV20-1, the J call TRBJ1-5, with D perhaps matching TRBD1 (5 bases). This CDR3 spans 14 amino acids. CDR1 and CDR2 (germline): DFQATT, SNEGSKA (reference sequence). V gave up 6 bases and J gave up 0 bases, with 12 bases separating them. CDR3 region: CSASAGTSNQPQHF. CDR3 bases: TGCAGTGCGTCCGCAGGGACTAGCAATCAGCCCCAGCATTTT.

This clonotype was picked up a small number of times. The chain employs TRBV9 and TRBJ2-2; 9 positions agree with TRBD2. In germline, CDR1 is SGDLS, CDR2 YYNGEE. The length of the CDR3 is 15 residues. V lost 6 bases, J lost 4 bases, and 7 bases stayed unmatched. CDR3 nucleotides: TGTGCCAGCACCTCGGCTAGCGGGACCACCGGGGAGCTGTTTTTT. This gives the protein CASTSASGTTGELFF.

This clonotype was observed at least ten times. This chain uses TRBV29-1 with TRBJ1-3; tentative D call: TRBD1 (5 bases). Per germline, CDR1 SQVTM and CDR2 ANQGSEA. Trimming stripped 0 bases from V and 0 bases from J, with 9 bases between. The CDR3 sequence is 15 residues long. The CDR3 coding sequence is TGCAGCGTTGAAGATCAGGGTCGCTCTGGAAACACCATATATTTT. Translating it yields CSVEDQGRSGNTIYF.

This clonotype was detected many times. The chain has TRBV15 and TRBJ2-7; 14 bases line up with TRBD2. J lost 5 bases, V lost 0 bases, and 6 bases had no gene match. CDR3 length: 17 amino acids. Germline CDR1 reads LNHNV; CDR2 reads YYDKDF (reference sequence). The CDR3 DNA follows: TGTGCCACCAGCAGAGATCTGACTAGCGGGAGGGCGGACGAGCAGTACTTC. Amino acids: CATSRDLTSGRADEQYF.

At least ten counts were recorded for this clonotype. The J gene is TRBJ2-7, the V gene TRBV5-5; a possible D gene is TRBD1 (5 bases). This CDR3 has 16 residues. V was clipped by 2 bases and J by 5 bases, with 20 bases between them. Germline lookup yields CDR1 SGHKS and CDR2 YYEKEE (reference sequence). Written as DNA, the CDR3 is TGTGCCAGCAGCTTTATGGACATTACCGAAGGAGACGAGCAGTACTTC. Protein product: CASSFMDITEGDEQYF. Drawing the rest from reference TRBV5-5 and TRBJ2-7, the complete variable domain is DAGVTQSPTHLIKTRGQQVTLRCSPISGHKSVSWYQQVLGQGPQFIFQYYEKEERGRGNFPDRFSARQFPNYSSELNVNALLLGDSALYLCASSFMDITEGDEQYFGPGTRLTVT.

The V and J genes are TRBV27 and TRBJ1-1; no firm D call. CDR1 MNHEY and CDR2 SMNVEV come from the germline V gene (reference sequence). Trimming shortened V by 7 bases and J by 1 base, and 19 bases separated the two germline ends. The CDR3 consists of 16 residues. The CDR3 loop is CASKDPRDLWNTEAFF. The CDR3 coding sequence is TGTGCCAGCAAAGATCCGCGGGATTTATGGAACACTGAAGCTTTCTTT.